This entry features one TCR beta chain sequence. The sample comes from a study of blood T cell repertoires in COVID-19. Whole-study context: COVID-19 samples from acute and convalescent phases originated in the United States, Italy and Spain. T cells, B-cell-depleted T cells, or PBMCs provided the cDNA or gDNA that served as material.

As processed by the authors: Amplification with reference gene primers provided the estimates of nucleated cell counts. TCRdb's copy holds only in-frame clones and misses some; the assay was immunoSEQ multiplex PCR. V and J calls and clone size come straight from that table; D and trimming were deduced from the DNA. In the table there are around 380,000 clones, approximately 80% of which are singletons. What was sequenced was peripheral blood. The sequence was obtained from a human donor with acute or convalescent COVID-19. The donor label of this sample is uncertain.

CDR3 in DNA: TGTGCCAGCACAGTACAACCCCGGAACACTGAAGCTTTCTTT. Its translation is CASTVQPRNTEAFF. The chain carries TRBV2 and TRBJ1-1; D remains unclear. Trimming removed 7 bases from V and 1 base from J, with 13 bases in between. CDR1 SNHLY and CDR2 FYNNEI come from the germline V gene. The CDR3 extends over 14 amino acids.